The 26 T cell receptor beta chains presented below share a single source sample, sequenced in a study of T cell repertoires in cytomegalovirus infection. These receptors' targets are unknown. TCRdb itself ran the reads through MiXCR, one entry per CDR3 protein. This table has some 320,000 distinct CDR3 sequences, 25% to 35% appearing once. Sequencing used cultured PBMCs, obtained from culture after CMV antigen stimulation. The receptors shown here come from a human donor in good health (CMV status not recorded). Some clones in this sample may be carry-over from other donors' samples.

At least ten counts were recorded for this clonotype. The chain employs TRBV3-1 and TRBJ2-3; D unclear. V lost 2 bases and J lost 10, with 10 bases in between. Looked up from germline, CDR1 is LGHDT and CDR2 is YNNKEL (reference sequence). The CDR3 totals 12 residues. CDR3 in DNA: TGTGCCAGCAGCCAACGGTGGAAATCGCAGTATTTT. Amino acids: CASSQRWKSQYF.

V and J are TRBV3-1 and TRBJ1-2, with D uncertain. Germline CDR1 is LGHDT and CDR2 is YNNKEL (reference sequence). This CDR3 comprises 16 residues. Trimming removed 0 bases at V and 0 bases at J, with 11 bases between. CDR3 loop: CASSQEGGRANYGYTF. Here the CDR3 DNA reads TGTGCCAGCAGCCAAGAAGGAGGACGGGCTAACTATGGCTACACCTTC.

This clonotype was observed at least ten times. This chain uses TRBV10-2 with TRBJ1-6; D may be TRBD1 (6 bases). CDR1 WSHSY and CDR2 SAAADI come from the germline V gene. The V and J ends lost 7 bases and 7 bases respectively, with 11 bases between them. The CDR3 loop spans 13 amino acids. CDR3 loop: CASNRQENSPLHF. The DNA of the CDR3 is TGCGCCAGCAATCGACAGGAGAATTCACCCCTCCACTTT.

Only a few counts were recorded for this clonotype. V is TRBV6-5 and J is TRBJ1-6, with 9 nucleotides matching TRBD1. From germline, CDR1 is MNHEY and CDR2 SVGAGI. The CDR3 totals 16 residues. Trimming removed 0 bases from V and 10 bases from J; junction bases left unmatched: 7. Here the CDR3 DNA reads TGTGCCAGCAGTTACTCAGTACAGGGGGCAAGATCACCCCTCCACTTT. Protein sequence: CASSYSVQGARSPLHF.

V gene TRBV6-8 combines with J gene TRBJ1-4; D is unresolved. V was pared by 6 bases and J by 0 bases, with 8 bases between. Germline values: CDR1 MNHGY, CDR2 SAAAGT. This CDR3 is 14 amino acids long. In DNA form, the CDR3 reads TGTGCCAGCAGCCCAGACCCAACTAATGAAAAACTGTTTTTT. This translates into CASSPDPTNEKLFF.

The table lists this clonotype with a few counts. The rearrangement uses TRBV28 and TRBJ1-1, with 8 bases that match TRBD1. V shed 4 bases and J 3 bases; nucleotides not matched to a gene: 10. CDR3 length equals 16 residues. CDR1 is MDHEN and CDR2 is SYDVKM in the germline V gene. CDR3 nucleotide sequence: TGTGCCAGCAGTTCCGCAGGGGGCGCCATGGACACTGAAGCTTTCTTT. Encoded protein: CASSSAGGAMDTEAFF.

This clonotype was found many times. Here the CDR3 DNA reads TGTGCCAGCAGCCAAGATAGAGTTCGGGGTTCACCCCTCCACTTT. Translated, it gives CASSQDRVRGSPLHF. The chain is built from TRBV14 and TRBJ1-6; no reliable D call. Germline CDR1 reads SGHDN; CDR2 reads FVKESK. The V end was cut by 0 bases, the J end by 9 bases, with 12 bases between. There are 15 residues in the CDR3. Supplemented by reference TRBV14 and TRBJ1-6, the full variable domain reads EAGVTQFPSHSVIEKGQTVTLRCDPISGHDNLYWYRRVMGKEIKFLLHFVKESKQDESGMPNNRFLAERTGGTYSTLKVQPAELEDSGVYFCASSQDRVRGSPLHFGNGTRLTVT.

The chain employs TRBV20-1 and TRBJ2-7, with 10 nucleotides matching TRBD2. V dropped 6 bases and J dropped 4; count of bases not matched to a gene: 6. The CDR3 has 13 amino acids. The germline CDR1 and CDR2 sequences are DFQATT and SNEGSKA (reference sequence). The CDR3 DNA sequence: TGCAGTGCACACTTACTAGCGGGGTACGAGCAGTACTTC. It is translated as CSAHLLAGYEQYF.

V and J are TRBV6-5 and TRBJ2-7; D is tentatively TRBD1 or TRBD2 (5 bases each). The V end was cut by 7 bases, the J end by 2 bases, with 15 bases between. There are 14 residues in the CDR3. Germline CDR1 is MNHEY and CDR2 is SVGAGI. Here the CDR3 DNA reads TGTGCCAGCACTTCGGGGCGTTCCCCCTACGAGCAGTACTTC. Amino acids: CASTSGRSPYEQYF.

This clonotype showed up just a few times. In nucleotides, the CDR3 is TGTGCCAGCAGCTCATACAGGGGGCTCTATGGCTACACCTTC. It translates to CASSSYRGLYGYTF. V gene TRBV7-9 combines with J gene TRBJ1-2, with 9 positions matching TRBD1. V lost 4 bases, J lost 4 bases, and 4 bases stayed unmatched. The CDR3 extends over 14 amino acids. Looked up from germline, CDR1 is SEHNR and CDR2 is FQNEAQ (reference sequence).

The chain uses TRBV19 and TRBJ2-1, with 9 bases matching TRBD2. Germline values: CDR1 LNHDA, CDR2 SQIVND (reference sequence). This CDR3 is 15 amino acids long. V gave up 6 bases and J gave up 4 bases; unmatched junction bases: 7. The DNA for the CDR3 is TGTGCCAGTAGGCGGGGGGGTATAGGGTACAATGAGCAGTTCTTC. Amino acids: CASRRGGIGYNEQFF.

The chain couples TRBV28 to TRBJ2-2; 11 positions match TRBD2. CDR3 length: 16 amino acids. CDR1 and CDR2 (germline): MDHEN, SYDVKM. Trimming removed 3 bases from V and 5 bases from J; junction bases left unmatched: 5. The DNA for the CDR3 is TGTGCCAGCAGTTTTCTAGCGGGAGGAGGGACCGGGGAGCTGTTTTTT. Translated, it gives CASSFLAGGGTGELFF.

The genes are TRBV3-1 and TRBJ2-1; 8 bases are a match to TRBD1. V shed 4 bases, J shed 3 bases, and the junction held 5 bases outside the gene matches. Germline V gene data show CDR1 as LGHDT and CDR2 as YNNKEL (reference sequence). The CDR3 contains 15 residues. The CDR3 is CASSPSDRVYNEQFF. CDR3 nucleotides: TGTGCCAGCAGCCCATCGGACAGGGTCTACAATGAGCAGTTCTTC.

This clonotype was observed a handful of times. As DNA, the CDR3 is TGTGCCAGCAGTCAAACGGGGGGAAACACTGAAGCTTTCTTT. Protein product: CASSQTGGNTEAFF. The chain joins TRBV6-6 to TRBJ1-1; weak D call: TRBD1 (5 bases). Germline CDR1 and CDR2: MNHNY and SVGAGI (reference sequence). Trimming shortened V by 5 bases and J by 2 bases, and 12 bases separated the two germline ends. This CDR3 spans 14 amino acids.

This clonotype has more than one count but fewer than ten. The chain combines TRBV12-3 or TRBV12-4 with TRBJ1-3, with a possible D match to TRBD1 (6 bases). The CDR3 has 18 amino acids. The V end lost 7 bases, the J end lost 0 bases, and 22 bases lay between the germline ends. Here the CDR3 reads CASIQGTSFGFSGNTIYF. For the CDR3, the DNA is TGTGCCAGCATCCAGGGGACGAGCTTCGGCTTCTCTGGAAACACCATATATTTT.

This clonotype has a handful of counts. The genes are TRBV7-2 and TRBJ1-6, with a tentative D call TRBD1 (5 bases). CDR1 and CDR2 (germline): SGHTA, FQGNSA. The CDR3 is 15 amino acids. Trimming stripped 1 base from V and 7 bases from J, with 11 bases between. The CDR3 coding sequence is TGTGCCAGCAGCTTAGGGGGGGGAAGGAATTCACCCCTCCACTTT. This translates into CASSLGGGRNSPLHF.

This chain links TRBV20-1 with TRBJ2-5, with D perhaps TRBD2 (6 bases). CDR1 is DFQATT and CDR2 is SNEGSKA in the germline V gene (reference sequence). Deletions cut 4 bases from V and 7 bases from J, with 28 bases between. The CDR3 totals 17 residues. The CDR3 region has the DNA TGCAGTGCTACAAAAGCCCTGGGATTACGGGGAGCGGGGACCCAGTACTTC. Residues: CSATKALGLRGAGTQYF.

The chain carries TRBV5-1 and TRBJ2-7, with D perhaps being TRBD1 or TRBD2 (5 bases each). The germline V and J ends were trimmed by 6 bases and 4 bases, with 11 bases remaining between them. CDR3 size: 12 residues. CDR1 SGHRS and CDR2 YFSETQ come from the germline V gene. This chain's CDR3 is CASTGDAYEQYF. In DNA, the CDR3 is TGCGCCAGCACCGGGGACGCGTACGAGCAGTACTTC.

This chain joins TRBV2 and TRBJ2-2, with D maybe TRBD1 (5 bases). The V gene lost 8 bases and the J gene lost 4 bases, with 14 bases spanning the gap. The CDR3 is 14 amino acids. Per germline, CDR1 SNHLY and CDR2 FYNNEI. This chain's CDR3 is CASLEGAGTGELFF. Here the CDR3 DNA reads TGTGCCAGCTTGGAAGGGGCAGGCACCGGGGAGCTGTTTTTT. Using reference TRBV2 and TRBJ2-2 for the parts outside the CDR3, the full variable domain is EPEVTQTPSHQVTQMGQEVILRCVPISNHLYFYWYRQILGQKVEFLVSFYNNEISEKSEIFDDQFSVERPDGSNFTLKIRSTKLEDSAMYFCASLEGAGTGELFFGEGSRLTVL.

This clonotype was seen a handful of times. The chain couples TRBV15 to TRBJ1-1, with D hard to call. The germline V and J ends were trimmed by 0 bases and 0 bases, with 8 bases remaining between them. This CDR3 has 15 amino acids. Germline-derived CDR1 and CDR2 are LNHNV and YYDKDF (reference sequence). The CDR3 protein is CATSRELSVNTEAFF. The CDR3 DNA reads TGTGCCACCAGCAGAGAACTTTCCGTGAACACTGAAGCTTTCTTT.

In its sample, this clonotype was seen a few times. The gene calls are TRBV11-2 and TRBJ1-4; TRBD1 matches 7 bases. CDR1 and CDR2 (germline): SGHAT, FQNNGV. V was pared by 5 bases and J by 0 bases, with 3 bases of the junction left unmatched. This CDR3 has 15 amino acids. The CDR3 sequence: CASSPQGTTNEKLFF. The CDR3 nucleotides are TGTGCCAGCAGCCCACAGGGGACAACTAATGAAAAACTGTTTTTT.

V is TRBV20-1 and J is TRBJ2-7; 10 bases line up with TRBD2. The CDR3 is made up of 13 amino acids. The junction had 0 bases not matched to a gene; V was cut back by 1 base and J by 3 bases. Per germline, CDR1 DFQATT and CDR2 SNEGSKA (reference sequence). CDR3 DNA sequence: TGCAGTGCTAGAGTAGCGGGGGGCTACGAGCAGTACTTC. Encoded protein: CSARVAGGYEQYF.

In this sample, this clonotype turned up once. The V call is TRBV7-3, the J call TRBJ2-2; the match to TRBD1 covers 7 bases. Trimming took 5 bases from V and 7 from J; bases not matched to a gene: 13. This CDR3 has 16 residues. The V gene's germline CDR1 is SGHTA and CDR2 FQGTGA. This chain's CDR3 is CASSPRTGPQGGELFF. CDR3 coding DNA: TGTGCCAGCAGCCCGCGGACAGGTCCGCAAGGCGGGGAGCTGTTTTTT.

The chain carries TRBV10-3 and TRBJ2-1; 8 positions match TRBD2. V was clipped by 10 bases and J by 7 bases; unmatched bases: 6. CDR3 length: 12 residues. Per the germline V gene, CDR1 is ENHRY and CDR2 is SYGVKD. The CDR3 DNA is TGTGCCACGCGGGGGGCCAGAAATGAGCAGTTCTTC. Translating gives CATRGARNEQFF.

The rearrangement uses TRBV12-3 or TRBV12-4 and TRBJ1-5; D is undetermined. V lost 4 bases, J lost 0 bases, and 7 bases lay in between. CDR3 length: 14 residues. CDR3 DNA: TGTGCCAGCAGTTACGTCAATAGCAATCAGCCCCAGCATTTT. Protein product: CASSYVNSNQPQHF.

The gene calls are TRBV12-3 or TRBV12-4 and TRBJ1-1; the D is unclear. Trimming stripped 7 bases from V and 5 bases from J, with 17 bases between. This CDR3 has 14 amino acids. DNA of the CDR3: TGTGCCAGCACGTTGTTTGAGGATGGGACTGAAGCTTTCTTT. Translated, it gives CASTLFEDGTEAFF.